Shown below are 7 T cell receptor beta chains from a single sample sequenced in a study of T cells in localized non-small cell lung cancer. Measured with immunoSEQ multiplex PCR; TCRdb has only the in-frame clones, and not every one. The table has about 20,000 clones, around 87% seen once; the top ten hold 12%. This specimen consisted of PBMCs, obtained before any cancer treatment. The receptors here all came from a man between 40 and 70 years old with stage II squamous cell lung carcinoma.

V gene TRBV28 combines with J gene TRBJ2-5; D unresolved. Trimming cost V 5 bases and J 4 bases, with 8 bases left between them. Germline values: CDR1 MDHEN, CDR2 SYDVKM. The CDR3 is 12 amino acids. The CDR3 bases are TGTGCCAGCAGTATCTCGGCAGAGACCCAGTACTTC. Amino acids: CASSISAETQYF.

The chain joins TRBV5-1 to TRBJ1-1, with D tentatively TRBD1 (6 bases). The CDR3 has 14 amino acids. CDR1 is SGHRS, CDR2 YFSETQ, per germline. Trimming removed 2 bases at V and 4 bases at J, with 12 bases between. The CDR3 is CASSFGGAVTEAFF. The CDR3 bases are TGCGCCAGCAGCTTTGGGGGGGCTGTCACTGAAGCTTTCTTT. The variable domain in full, with the rest retrieved from reference TRBV5-1 and TRBJ1-1, is KAGVTQTPRYLIKTRGQQVTLSCSPISGHRSVSWYQQTPGQGLQFLFEYFSETQRNKGNFPGRFSGRQFSNSRSEMNVSTLELGDSALYLCASSFGGAVTEAFFGQGTRLTVV.

The chain recombines TRBV11-2 with TRBJ2-2; 8 bases are shared with TRBD2. V lost 2 bases, J lost 0 bases, and 2 bases stayed unmatched. The CDR3 is 16 residues long. CDR1 SGHAT and CDR2 FQNNGV come from the germline V gene. CDR3: CASSLNSGTNTGELFF. Written as DNA, the CDR3 is TGTGCCAGCAGCTTAAATAGCGGGACGAACACCGGGGAGCTGTTTTTT.

This chain connects TRBV2 to TRBJ2-5, with D possibly called TRBD1 or TRBD2 (5 bases each). This CDR3 has 14 residues. Germline-derived CDR1 and CDR2 are SNHLY and FYNNEI. V lost 4 bases to trimming and J lost 5 bases, with 14 bases between them. The CDR3 region is CASSVTGRDETQYF. In DNA form, the CDR3 reads TGTGCCAGCAGTGTAACTGGAAGGGACGAGACCCAGTACTTC.

CDR3 amino acids: CASTYGTGGEAGELFF. CDR3 nucleotides: TGTGCCAGCACCTACGGGACAGGGGGCGAGGCCGGGGAGCTGTTTTTT. The V and J genes are TRBV9 and TRBJ2-2; 12 bases map to TRBD1. Trimming at V came to 6 bases and at J to 6 bases, leaving 9 bases not matched to a gene. Looked up from germline, CDR1 is SGDLS and CDR2 is YYNGEE. The CDR3 contains 16 residues.

The chain links TRBV28 to TRBJ1-3, with a tentative D call TRBD1 (6 bases). The CDR3 length is 15 residues. The V and J ends lost 5 bases and 3 bases respectively, with 14 bases between them. The germline V gene encodes CDR1 MDHEN and CDR2 SYDVKM. The CDR3 DNA is TGTGCCAGCAGTGTTACACAGGGTGGTGGAAACACCATATATTTT. This translates into CASSVTQGGGNTIYF.

The chain carries TRBV10-1 and TRBJ2-7; TRBD1 agrees at 9 bases. With V trimmed by 6 bases and J by 4 bases, 7 bases remained unmatched. This CDR3 region has 14 residues. The germline CDR1 and CDR2 sequences are WNHNN and SYGVQD (reference sequence). The chain's CDR3 is CASSAGTGTYEQYF. The CDR3 DNA is TGCGCCAGCAGCGCCGGGACAGGGACGTACGAGCAGTACTTC.